What follows describes a single T cell receptor beta chain. Its antigen is not known. Sample time point: blood 2 weeks post-SBRT. Treatment noted: 15 Gy SBRT to primary tumor, nephrectomy 4 weeks later. After SBRT, blood was collected at 2 and 4 weeks, plus baseline. This CDR3 has 16 residues. The germline V gene has CDR1 SGDLS and CDR2 YYNGEE. V lost 4 bases, J lost 5 bases, and 12 bases stayed unmatched. Here immunoSEQ multiplex PCR was the method, and the copy in TCRdb shows in-frame clones only, minus some. The profile covers some 150,000 clones, with 87% appearing a single time and under 15% taken by the ten largest. The data were taken from a study of radiation and T cells in renal cell carcinoma. Turning to the study itself: Nephrectomy followed 15 Gy stereotactic body radiation by 4 weeks.

Whole-study findings and limits: Top tumor clonotypes rose in blood 2 weeks post-radiation, then contracted.

The sequence derives from a woman in her 50s with renal cell carcinoma. Sample: blood, taken from a patient whose treatment included radiotherapy and nephrectomy. The chain recombines TRBV9 with TRBJ1-5, with 7 bases lining up with TRBD1. CDR3 in amino acids: CASSPHPDRLHQPQHF. The CDR3 nucleotides read TGTGCCAGCAGCCCCCACCCGGACAGGTTGCATCAGCCCCAGCATTTT.